The next 9 T cell receptor beta chains were all read from a single sample in a study of radiotherapy plus CTLA-4 blockade in lung cancer. Assay: immunoSEQ multiplex PCR; the TCRdb copy retains only in-frame clones and omits some. The table includes some 43,000 clones, 75% to 90% detected once. The specimen comprised peripheral blood, sampled from a patient treated with radiotherapy plus ipilimumab. These TCRs come from a human donor with non-small cell lung cancer who had stable disease on radiotherapy plus ipilimumab.

This clone has only a few counts. The V and J genes are TRBV10-1 and TRBJ2-3; 9 positions match TRBD2. Germline V CDR1 and CDR2: WNHNN, SYGVQD (reference sequence). This CDR3 has 15 amino acids. The J segment lost 6 bases and the V segment lost 3 bases, leaving 7 bases of the junction unmatched. The DNA of the CDR3 is TGCGCCAGCAGTGAAGGTAGCGGGGGCAGGGATACGCAGTATTTT. Protein product: CASSEGSGGRDTQYF.

The rearrangement joins TRBV10-1 to TRBJ2-3; tentatively, D is TRBD2 (6 bases). CDR1 is WNHNN and CDR2 is SYGVQD in the germline V gene (reference sequence). The CDR3 sequence is 16 residues long. Trimming removed 0 bases at V and 3 bases at J, with 13 bases between. The CDR3 region has the DNA TGCGCCAGCAGTGAGTCGGCAGGGAGGAGGACAGATACGCAGTATTTT. This encodes CASSESAGRRTDTQYF.

The chain couples TRBV9 to TRBJ2-5; a weak D match, TRBD1 (6 bases). This CDR3 spans 14 amino acids. The V gene's germline CDR1 is SGDLS and CDR2 YYNGEE. The V end lost 3 bases, the J end lost 7 bases, and 16 bases lay between the germline ends. CDR3 nucleotide sequence: TGTGCCAGCAGCGGATCAGGGGAAGCAACGACCCAGTACTTC. It is translated as CASSGSGEATTQYF.

The genes are TRBV6-6 and TRBJ2-2, with unresolved D. The CDR3 covers 14 residues. Between the trimmed V and J ends, which lost 2 bases and 8 bases, there was a span of 12 bases. Germline-derived CDR1 and CDR2 are MNHNY and SVGAGI (reference sequence). Here the CDR3 reads CASSYERSIGELFF. The CDR3, as DNA: TGTGCCAGCAGTTACGAGAGGTCTATAGGGGAGCTGTTTTTT.

The chain links TRBV15 to TRBJ2-3; no clear D gene. Trimming took off 0 bases at V and 0 bases at J, with 10 bases between the two ends. Germline CDR1 reads LNHNV; CDR2 reads YYDKDF (reference sequence). The CDR3 runs to 16 residues. CDR3 amino acids: CATSRENSPSTDTQYF. The CDR3 DNA reads TGTGCCACCAGCAGAGAAAACTCCCCTAGCACAGATACGCAGTATTTT.

Here the CDR3 DNA reads TGCGCCAGCAGCTTGGCGAGCTCCTACAATGAGCAGTTCTTC. This encodes CASSLASSYNEQFF. This chain joins TRBV5-1 and TRBJ2-1; D gene uncertain. V was shortened by 0 bases and J by 0 bases, with 4 bases between the two germline ends. The CDR3 covers 14 residues. The germline gives CDR1 SGHRS, CDR2 YFSETQ.

The chain employs TRBV2 and TRBJ1-5; 9 nucleotides agree with TRBD1. V trimming: 4 bases; J trimming: 6 bases; junction bases outside the gene matches: 4. Germline values: CDR1 SNHLY, CDR2 FYNNEI. The CDR3 is 14 amino acids. This chain's CDR3 is CASSVTGGGQPQHF. CDR3 nucleotides: TGTGCCAGCAGTGTTACAGGGGGCGGTCAGCCCCAGCATTTT.

The CDR3 DNA is TGTGCCAGCAGCGTAGTGGATTTTGGGACAGGCCCTTCGGATGAGCAGTTCTTC. Translating it yields CASSVVDFGTGPSDEQFF. The chain joins TRBV9 to TRBJ2-1, with 8 positions matching TRBD1. V lost 0 bases, J lost 8 bases, and 16 bases stayed unmatched. Germline CDR1 is SGDLS and CDR2 is YYNGEE. CDR3 length equals 18 residues.

In its sample, this clone was seen once. The chain combines TRBV10-2 with TRBJ1-5; 7 nucleotides align to TRBD1. V lost 6 bases, J lost 6 bases, and 11 bases stayed unmatched. CDR3 length equals 15 residues. In germline, CDR1 is WSHSY, CDR2 SAAADI. CDR3 sequence (DNA): TGCGCCAGCAGGAAGGGGGACAGTCTAGGTCAGCCCCAGCATTTT. This sequence encodes CASRKGDSLGQPQHF.